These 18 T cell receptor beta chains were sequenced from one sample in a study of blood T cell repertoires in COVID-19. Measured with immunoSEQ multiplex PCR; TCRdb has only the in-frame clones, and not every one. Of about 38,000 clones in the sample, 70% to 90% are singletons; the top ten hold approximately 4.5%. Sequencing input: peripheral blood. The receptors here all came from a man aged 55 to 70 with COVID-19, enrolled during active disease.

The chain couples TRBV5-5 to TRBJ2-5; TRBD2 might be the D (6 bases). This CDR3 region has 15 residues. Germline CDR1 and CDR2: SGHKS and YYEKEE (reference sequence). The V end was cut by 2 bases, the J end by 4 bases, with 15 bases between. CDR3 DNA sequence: TGTGCCAGCAGCTTCCGGGACTCTGGAGGAGAGACCCAGTACTTC. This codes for CASSFRDSGGETQYF.

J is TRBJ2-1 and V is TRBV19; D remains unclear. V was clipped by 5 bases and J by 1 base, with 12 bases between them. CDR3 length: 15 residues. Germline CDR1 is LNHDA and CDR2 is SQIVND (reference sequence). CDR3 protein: CASSYIKRSYNEQFF. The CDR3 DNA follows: TGTGCCAGTAGTTATATAAAGAGGTCCTACAATGAGCAGTTCTTC.

The CDR3: CASSWGQAYEQYF. DNA for the CDR3: TGTGCCAGCAGCTGGGGACAGGCCTACGAGCAGTACTTC. The chain has TRBV11-3 and TRBJ2-7, with 8 bases lining up with TRBD1. With 4 bases clipped from V and 2 bases from J, the junction kept 1 base outside the gene matches. The germline CDR1 and CDR2 sequences are SGHNT and YENEEA. The CDR3 runs 13 residues.

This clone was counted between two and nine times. Written as DNA, the CDR3 is TGTGCCAGCAGCCAAATGTACGGGACTAGCGCGACCAATGAGCAGTTCTTC. Residues: CASSQMYGTSATNEQFF. This chain links TRBV14 with TRBJ2-1; the match to TRBD2 covers 10 bases. The CDR3 covers 17 residues. CDR1 and CDR2 from the germline V gene are SGHDN and FVKESK. V dropped 2 bases and J dropped 6; count of bases not matched to a gene: 10.

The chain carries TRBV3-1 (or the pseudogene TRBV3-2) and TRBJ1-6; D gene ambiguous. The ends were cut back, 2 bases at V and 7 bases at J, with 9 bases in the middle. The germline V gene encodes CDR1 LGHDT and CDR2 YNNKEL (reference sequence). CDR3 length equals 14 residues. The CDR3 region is CASSQFQENSPLHF. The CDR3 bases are TGTGCCAGCAGCCAATTTCAGGAAAATTCACCCCTCCACTTT.

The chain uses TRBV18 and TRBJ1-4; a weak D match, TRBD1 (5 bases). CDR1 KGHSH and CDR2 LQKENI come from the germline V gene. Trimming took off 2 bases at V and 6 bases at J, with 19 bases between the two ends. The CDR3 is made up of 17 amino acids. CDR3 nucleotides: TGTGCCAGCTCACCAGGACTAACAGGCTTGGTGGATGAAAAACTGTTTTTT. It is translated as CASSPGLTGLVDEKLFF.

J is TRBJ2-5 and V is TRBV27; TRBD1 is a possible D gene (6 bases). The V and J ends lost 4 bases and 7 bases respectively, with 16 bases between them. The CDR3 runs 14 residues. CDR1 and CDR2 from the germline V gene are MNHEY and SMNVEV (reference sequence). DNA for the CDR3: TGTGCCAGCAGTTCCACAGGGCAACTAGGGACCCAGTACTTC. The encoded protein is CASSSTGQLGTQYF.

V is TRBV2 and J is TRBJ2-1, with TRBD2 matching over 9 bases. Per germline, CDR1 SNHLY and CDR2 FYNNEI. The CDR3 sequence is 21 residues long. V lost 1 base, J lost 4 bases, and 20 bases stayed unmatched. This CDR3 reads CASSEVKGGRARRPSYNEQFF. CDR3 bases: TGTGCCAGCAGTGAAGTCAAGGGCGGGAGGGCCAGAAGGCCCTCATACAATGAGCAGTTCTTC.

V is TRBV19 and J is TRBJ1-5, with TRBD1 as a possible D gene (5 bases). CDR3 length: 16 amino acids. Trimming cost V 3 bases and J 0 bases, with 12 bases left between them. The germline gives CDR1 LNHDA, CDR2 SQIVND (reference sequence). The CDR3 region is CASSIRQFDSNQPQHF. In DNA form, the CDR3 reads TGTGCCAGTAGTATTCGACAGTTCGATAGCAATCAGCCCCAGCATTTT. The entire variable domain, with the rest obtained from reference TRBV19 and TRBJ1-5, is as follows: DGGITQSPKYLFRKEGQNVTLSCEQNLNHDAMYWYRQDPGQGLRLIYYSQIVNDFQKGDIAEGYSVSREKKESFPLTVTSAQKNPTAFYLCASSIRQFDSNQPQHFGDGTRLSIL.

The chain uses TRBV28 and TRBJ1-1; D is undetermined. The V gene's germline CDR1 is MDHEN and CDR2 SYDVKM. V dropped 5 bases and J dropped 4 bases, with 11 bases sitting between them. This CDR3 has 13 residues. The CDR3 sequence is CASSEGVRTEAFF. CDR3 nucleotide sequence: TGTGCCAGCAGTGAGGGAGTCCGCACTGAAGCTTTCTTT.

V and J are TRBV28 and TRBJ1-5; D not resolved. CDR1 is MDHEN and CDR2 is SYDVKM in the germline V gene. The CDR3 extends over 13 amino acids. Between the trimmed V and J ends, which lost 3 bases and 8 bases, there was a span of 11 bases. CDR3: CASSFFQTEPQHF. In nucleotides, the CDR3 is TGTGCCAGCAGTTTCTTCCAGACTGAGCCCCAGCATTTT.

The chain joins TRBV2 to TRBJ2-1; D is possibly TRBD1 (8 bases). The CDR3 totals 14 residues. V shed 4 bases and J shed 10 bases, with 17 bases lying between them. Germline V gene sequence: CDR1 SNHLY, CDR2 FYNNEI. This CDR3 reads CASSARTGRGEQFF. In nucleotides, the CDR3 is TGTGCCAGCAGTGCCCGGACAGGGAGGGGGGAGCAGTTCTTC. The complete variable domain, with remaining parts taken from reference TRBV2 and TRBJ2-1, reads EPEVTQTPSHQVTQMGQEVILRCVPISNHLYFYWYRQILGQKVEFLVSFYNNEISEKSEIFDDQFSVERPDGSNFTLKIRSTKLEDSAMYFCASSARTGRGEQFFGPGTRLTVL.

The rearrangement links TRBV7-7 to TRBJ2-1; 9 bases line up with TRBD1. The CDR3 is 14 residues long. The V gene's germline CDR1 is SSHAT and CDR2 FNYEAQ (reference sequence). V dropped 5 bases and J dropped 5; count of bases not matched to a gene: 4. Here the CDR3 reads CASSPGTGNNEQFF. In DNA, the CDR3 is TGTGCCAGCAGCCCCGGGACAGGGAACAATGAGCAGTTCTTC. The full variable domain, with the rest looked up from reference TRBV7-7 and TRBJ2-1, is GAGVSQSPRYKVTKRGQDVTLRCDPISSHATLYWYQQALGQGPEFLTYFNYEAQPDKSGLPSDRFSAERPEGSISTLTIQRTEQRDSAMYRCASSPGTGNNEQFFGPGTRLTVL.

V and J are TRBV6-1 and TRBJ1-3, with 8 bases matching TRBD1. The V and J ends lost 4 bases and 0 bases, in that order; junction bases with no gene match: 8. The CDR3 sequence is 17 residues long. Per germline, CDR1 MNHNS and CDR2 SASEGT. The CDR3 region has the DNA TGTGCCAGCAGTGCACGAATACAGGGGGGCTCTGGAAACACCATATATTTT. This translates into CASSARIQGGSGNTIYF.

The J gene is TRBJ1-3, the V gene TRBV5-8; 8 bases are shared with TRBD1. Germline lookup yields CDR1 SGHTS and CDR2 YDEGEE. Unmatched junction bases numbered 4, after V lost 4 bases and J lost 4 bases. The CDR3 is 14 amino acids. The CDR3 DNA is TGTGCCAGCAGCCTGGACAGGGCCGGAAACACCATATATTTT. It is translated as CASSLDRAGNTIYF.

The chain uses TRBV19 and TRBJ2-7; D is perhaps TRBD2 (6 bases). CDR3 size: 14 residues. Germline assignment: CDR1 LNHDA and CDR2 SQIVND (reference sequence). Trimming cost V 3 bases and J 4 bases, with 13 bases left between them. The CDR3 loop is CASSIVSGTYEQYF. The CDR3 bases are TGTGCCAGTAGTATCGTTAGCGGAACATACGAGCAGTACTTC.

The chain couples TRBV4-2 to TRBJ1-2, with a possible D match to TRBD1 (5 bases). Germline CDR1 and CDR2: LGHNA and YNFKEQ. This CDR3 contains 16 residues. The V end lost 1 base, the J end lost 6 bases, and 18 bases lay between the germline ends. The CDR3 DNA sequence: TGTGCCAGCAGCCAAGGGAGGGAAGCACCGGGGCATGGCTACACCTTC. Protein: CASSQGREAPGHGYTF.

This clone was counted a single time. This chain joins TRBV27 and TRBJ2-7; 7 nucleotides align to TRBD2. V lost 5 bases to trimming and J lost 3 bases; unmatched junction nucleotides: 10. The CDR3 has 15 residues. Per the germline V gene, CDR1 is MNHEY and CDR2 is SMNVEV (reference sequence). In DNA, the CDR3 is TGTGCCAGCAGTCCGAGGCGGGGGTTAAACTACGAGCAGTACTTC. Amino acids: CASSPRRGLNYEQYF.